What follows describes a single T cell receptor beta chain. The antigen is undetermined. Treatment denoted: approximately 9-day PBMC culture with coronavirus spike peptide pools or control peptides (ViraFEST assay). Peptide pool stimulation in ViraFEST expanded antigen-specific T cells, whose TCRs were then sequenced. The data stem from a study of vaccination and CD4 T cells after COVID-19. Study-wide findings and caveats: Convalescent patients saw a median around 86% of their reactive clones show up only after vaccination.

V was cut by 2 bases and J by 8 bases, with 15 bases left in between. CDR3 size: 14 residues. Scientists ran DNA taken from cultured CD4+ T cells through the Oncomine TCR Beta short-read assay for sequencing. Once CD4+ T cells had been cultured, genomic DNA was extracted from them. TCRdb ran MiXCR on the PCR reads and lists one entry per CDR3 protein. There are 15,000 to 20,000 distinct CDR3 sequences in the sample; 53% occur only once, and about 7.2% lies in the top ten. Source: CD4+ T cells from blood, cultured in vitro, taken before SARS-CoV-2 vaccination. This rearrangement joins TRBV12-3 or TRBV12-4 to TRBJ1-1, with D maybe TRBD1 (6 bases). The clonotype was recovered from a human donor who had recovered from COVID-19. The CDR3: CASSLNRAGSEAFF. In DNA, the CDR3 is TGTGCCAGCAGTTTAAACAGGGCTGGATCCGAAGCTTTCTTT.